What follows describes a single T cell receptor beta chain. The antigen is undetermined. RNA transcripts served as the template for amplifying TCR beta CDR3 regions. With the HTBI primer set, the TCR CDR3 went through a first round of RT-PCR. TCRdb called the multiplex PCR reads again in MiXCR, with one record for every CDR3 protein. The sample contains roughly 800,000 distinct CDR3 sequences, 38% of which appear only once. The data were obtained in a study of T cells in Graves' hyperthyroidism and ophthalmopathy. The CDR3 extends over 14 amino acids. V was pared by 2 bases and J by 8 bases, with 12 bases between. Germline lookup yields CDR1 MNHNY and CDR2 SVGAGI (reference sequence). Among the patients, aged 18 to 65, hyperthyroidism was newly diagnosed and had lasted under 2 months. Reasons for excluding patients were uncontrolled infection, other autoimmune disease, pregnancy or lactation. The study's findings and limits: Blood also held most thyroid clonotypes expanded beyond 0.001. Patients with ophthalmopathy were separated from those with stable hyperthyroidism by a 13 V-J model.

V is TRBV6-6 and J is TRBJ1-4, with D possibly being TRBD1 (6 bases). This receptor was identified in a man between 18 and 35 years old with Graves' hyperthyroidism. Material: blood. CDR3 nucleotide sequence: TGTGCCAGCAGTTACACAGGGCTGGGGGAAAAACTGTTTTTT. Its translation: CASSYTGLGEKLFF.